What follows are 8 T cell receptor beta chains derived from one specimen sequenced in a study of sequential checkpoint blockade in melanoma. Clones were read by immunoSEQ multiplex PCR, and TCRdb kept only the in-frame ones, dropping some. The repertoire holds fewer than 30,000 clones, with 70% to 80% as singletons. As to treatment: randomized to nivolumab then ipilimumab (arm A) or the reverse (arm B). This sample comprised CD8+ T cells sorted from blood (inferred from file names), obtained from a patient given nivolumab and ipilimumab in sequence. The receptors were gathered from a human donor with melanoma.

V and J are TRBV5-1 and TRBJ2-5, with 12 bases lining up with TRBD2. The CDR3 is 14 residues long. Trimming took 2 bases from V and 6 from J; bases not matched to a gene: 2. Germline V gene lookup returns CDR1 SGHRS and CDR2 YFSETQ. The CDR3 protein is CASSLTSGGKTQYF. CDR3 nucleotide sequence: TGCGCCAGCAGCTTAACTAGCGGGGGGAAGACCCAGTACTTC.

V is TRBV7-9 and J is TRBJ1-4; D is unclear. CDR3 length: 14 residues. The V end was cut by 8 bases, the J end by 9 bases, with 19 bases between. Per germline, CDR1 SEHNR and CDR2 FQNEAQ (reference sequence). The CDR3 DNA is TGTGCCAGCTCCGGCGGAGTCCCTAGGAAAAAACTGTTTTTT. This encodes CASSGGVPRKKLFF.

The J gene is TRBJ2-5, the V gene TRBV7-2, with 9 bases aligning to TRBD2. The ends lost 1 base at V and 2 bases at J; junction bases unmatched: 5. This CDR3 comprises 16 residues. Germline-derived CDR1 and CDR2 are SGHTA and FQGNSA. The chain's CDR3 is CASSLVPAGGQETQYF. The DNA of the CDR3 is TGTGCCAGCAGCTTAGTGCCAGCGGGGGGACAAGAGACCCAGTACTTC.

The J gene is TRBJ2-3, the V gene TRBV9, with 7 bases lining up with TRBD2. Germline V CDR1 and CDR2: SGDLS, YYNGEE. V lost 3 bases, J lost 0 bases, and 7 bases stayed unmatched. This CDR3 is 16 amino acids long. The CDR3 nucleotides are TGTGCCAGCAGCGCTACGACTAGCCCTAGCACAGATACGCAGTATTTT. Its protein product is CASSATTSPSTDTQYF.

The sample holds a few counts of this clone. The CDR3 DNA reads as TGTGCCTGTTGGGACTTTTGGACCGGGGAGCTGTTTTTT. This translates into CACWDFWTGELFF. The rearrangement links TRBV30 to TRBJ2-2, with D tentatively TRBD2 (6 bases). The germline CDR1 and CDR2 sequences are GTSNPN and SVGIG (reference sequence). Trimming stripped 6 bases from V and 5 bases from J, with 13 bases between. This CDR3 comprises 13 residues.

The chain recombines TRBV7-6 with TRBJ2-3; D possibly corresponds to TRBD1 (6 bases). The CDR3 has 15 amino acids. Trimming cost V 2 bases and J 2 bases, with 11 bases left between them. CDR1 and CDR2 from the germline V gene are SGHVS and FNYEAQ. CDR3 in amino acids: CASSLKGQFTDTQYF. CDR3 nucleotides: TGTGCCAGCAGCTTAAAAGGACAGTTCACAGATACGCAGTATTTT.

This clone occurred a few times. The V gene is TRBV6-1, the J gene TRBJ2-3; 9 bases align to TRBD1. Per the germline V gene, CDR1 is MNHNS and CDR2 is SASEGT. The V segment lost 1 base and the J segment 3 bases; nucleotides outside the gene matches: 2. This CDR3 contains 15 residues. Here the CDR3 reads CASSEDRGRTDTQYF. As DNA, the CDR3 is TGTGCCAGCAGTGAAGACAGGGGGCGGACAGATACGCAGTATTTT.

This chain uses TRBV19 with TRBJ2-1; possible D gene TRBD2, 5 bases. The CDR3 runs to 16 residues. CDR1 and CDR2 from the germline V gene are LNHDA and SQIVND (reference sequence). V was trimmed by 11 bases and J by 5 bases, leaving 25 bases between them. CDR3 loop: CAPSTSGIIRNNEQFF. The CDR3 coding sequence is TGTGCCCCCTCCACCTCCGGGATCATCAGGAACAATGAGCAGTTCTTC.